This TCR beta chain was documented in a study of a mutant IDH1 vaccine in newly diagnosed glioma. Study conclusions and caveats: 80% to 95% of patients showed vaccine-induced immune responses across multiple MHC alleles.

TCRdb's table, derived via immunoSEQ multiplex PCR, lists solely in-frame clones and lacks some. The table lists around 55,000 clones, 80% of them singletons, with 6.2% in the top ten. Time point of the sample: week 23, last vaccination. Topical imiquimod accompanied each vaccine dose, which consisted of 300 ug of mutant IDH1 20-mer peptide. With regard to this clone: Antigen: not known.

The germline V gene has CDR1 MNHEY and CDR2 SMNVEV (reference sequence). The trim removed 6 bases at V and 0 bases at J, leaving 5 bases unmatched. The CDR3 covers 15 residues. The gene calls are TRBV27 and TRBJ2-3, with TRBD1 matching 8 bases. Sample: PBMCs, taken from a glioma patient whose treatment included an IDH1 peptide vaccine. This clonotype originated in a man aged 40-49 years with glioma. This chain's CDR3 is CASRPQGASTDTQYF. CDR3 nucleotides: TGTGCCAGCAGGCCCCAGGGGGCAAGCACAGATACGCAGTATTTT.